The 6 T cell receptor beta chains in this list originate from one sample, sequenced in a study of blood T cell repertoires in COVID-19. Here immunoSEQ multiplex PCR was the method, and the copy in TCRdb shows in-frame clones only, minus some. The table shows roughly 300,000 clones, with 80% to 90% occurring only once. The sequenced sample consisted of PBMCs or T cells enriched from blood (not recorded which). These receptors came from a woman aged 18-35 years who had recovered from COVID-19.

This chain connects TRBV18 to TRBJ2-2, with 9 nucleotides matching TRBD1. The CDR3 has 16 residues. Germline-derived CDR1 and CDR2 are KGHSH and LQKENI. The V segment lost 3 bases and the J segment 0 bases; nucleotides outside the gene matches: 2. CDR3: CASSPRTGANTGELFF. The CDR3, as DNA: TGTGCCAGCTCACCTCGGACAGGGGCGAACACCGGGGAGCTGTTTTTT. The variable domain in full, completed from reference TRBV18 and TRBJ2-2, reads NAGVMQNPRHLVRRRGQEARLRCSPMKGHSHVYWYRQLPEEGLKFMVYLQKENIIDESGMPKERFSAEFPKEGPSILRIQQVVRGDSAAYFCASSPRTGANTGELFFGEGSRLTVL.

This clone has just a few counts. V usage is TRBV18 and J usage is TRBJ1-2; TRBD1 is a possible D gene (5 bases). CDR1 is KGHSH and CDR2 is LQKENI in the germline V gene. Trimming took 3 bases from V and 2 from J, leaving 13 bases between them. The CDR3 runs 15 residues. For the CDR3, the DNA is TGTGCCAGCTCACCGGGGGGGACGAACAACTATGGCTACACCTTC. Its protein product is CASSPGGTNNYGYTF.

The J gene is TRBJ2-5, the V gene TRBV5-1; 7 nucleotides agree with TRBD2. With 0 bases clipped from V and 4 bases from J, the junction kept 0 bases outside the gene matches. Looked up from germline, CDR1 is SGHRS and CDR2 is YFSETQ. This CDR3 comprises 13 residues. CDR3 residues: CASSLAGGETQYF. The CDR3 nucleotides are TGCGCCAGCAGCTTGGCGGGGGGAGAGACCCAGTACTTC.

V usage is TRBV27 and J usage is TRBJ1-1; D is uncertain. The CDR3 is 12 residues long. Trimming shortened V by 6 bases and J by 1 base, and 6 bases separated the two germline ends. Germline V gene sequence: CDR1 MNHEY, CDR2 SMNVEV (reference sequence). The CDR3 sequence is CASRGGNTEAFF. DNA of the CDR3: TGTGCCAGCAGGGGAGGGAACACTGAAGCTTTCTTT.

The gene calls are TRBV11-3 and TRBJ2-3, with TRBD2 matching over 9 bases. The CDR3 runs 18 residues. Germline assignment: CDR1 SGHNT and CDR2 YENEEA. V dropped 4 bases and J dropped 1; count of bases not matched to a gene: 12. CDR3 nucleotide sequence: TGTGCCAGCAGCTCCTCTTTTGCGGGAGGGCCGGGCACAGATACGCAGTATTTT. As protein: CASSSSFAGGPGTDTQYF.

Only one count was recorded for this clone. The rearrangement links TRBV27 to TRBJ1-1; D might be TRBD1 (5 bases). V was shortened by 0 bases and J by 3 bases, with 11 bases between the two germline ends. CDR3 length equals 15 residues. Germline CDR1 is MNHEY and CDR2 is SMNVEV (reference sequence). This chain's CDR3 is CASSLSPSGHTEAFF. Here the CDR3 DNA reads TGTGCCAGCAGTTTATCCCCCTCAGGGCACACTGAAGCTTTCTTT.